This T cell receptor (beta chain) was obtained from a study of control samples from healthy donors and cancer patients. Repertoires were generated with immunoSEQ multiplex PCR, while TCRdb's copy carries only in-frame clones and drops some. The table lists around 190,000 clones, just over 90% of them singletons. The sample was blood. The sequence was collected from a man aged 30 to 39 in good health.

The CDR3 region has the DNA TGTGCCAGCAGCCAAGGGACTAGGGGCGTCTCCGGGGAGCTGTTTTTT. Translating gives CASSQGTRGVSGELFF. This sequence joins TRBV3-1 (or the pseudogene TRBV3-2) and TRBJ2-2; TRBD2 agrees at 7 bases. Germline CDR1 is LGHDT and CDR2 is YNNKEL (reference sequence). The CDR3 sequence is 16 residues long. V shed 1 base and J 6 bases; nucleotides not matched to a gene: 8.